This T cell receptor (beta chain) derives from a study of cytomegalovirus exposure and HLA in healthy donors. On the study more broadly: Researchers found that approximately 77% of under 450 genotyped donors fell within the Caucasian-associated ancestry cluster.

It was healthy bone marrow donors who served as donors. Although they were nominally healthy when sampled, donors likely had unrecorded immune exposures. Use of 60 Vbeta and 13 Jbeta primers characterized the PCR. Only in-frame clones appear in the TCRdb table, and some are missing; sequencing was by immunoSEQ multiplex PCR. The repertoire has over 130,000 clones, around 80% of them found once; the top ten carry less than 2%. Findings and limits, study-wide: An analysis done earlier found most TCR beta V segments productive about 90% or about 30% of the time.

With respect to this clone: What it binds is unknown.

The CDR3 loop spans 16 amino acids. Germline V gene lookup returns CDR1 GTSNPN and CDR2 SVGIG (reference sequence). The ends were cut back, 3 bases at V and 4 bases at J, with 21 bases in the middle. This chain links TRBV30 with TRBJ2-5; D perhaps matches TRBD2 (6 bases). This receptor was identified in a man aged 35-49 years in good health and CMV-seronegative. The sequenced sample consisted of PBMCs. CDR3 DNA: TGTGCCTGGAGCGCTGACCCGGGGGAAGAGGGAGAGACCCAGTACTTC. Amino acids: CAWSADPGEEGETQYF.